These T cell receptor beta chains were read from a single sample in a study of shared clonotypes between healthy human individuals. Clones were sequenced by immunoSEQ multiplex PCR, and TCRdb holds only the in-frame ones, with some missing. Seen here are about 460,000 clones, 75% to 80% observed once, and the top ten hold around 12%. The sample comprised PBMCs. The receptors derive from a woman between 35 and 50 years old in good health. Some clones in this sample may be carry-over from other donors' samples. Both conserved end residues are part of each CDR3. Rows may omit the clone size; those that give it use once, few, many or a size class.

CDR3aa	v_gene	abundance	j_gene	len
CASSRDSGNTYEQYF	TRBV4-2	.	TRBJ2-7	15
CASSSTAYSNQPQHF	TRBV7-2	.	TRBJ1-5	15
CASSVGPLNQPQHF	TRBV2	few	TRBJ1-5	14
CASSQYRTGVWTEAFF	TRBV4-2	few	TRBJ1-1	16
CASSVSGTFDTSEQFF	TRBV9	.	TRBJ2-1	16
CASSSTSGSGDEQFF	TRBV7-9	once	TRBJ2-1	15
CASSRGLAGGYEQYF	TRBV4-2	.	TRBJ2-7	15
CAWSVQENEELFF	TRBV30	once	TRBJ1-4	13
CASSLFVGANVLTF	TRBV5-4	.	TRBJ2-6	14
CASSVVGTDNYGYTF	TRBV9	.	TRBJ1-2	15
CASSQDPENSNQPQHF	TRBV4-2	.	TRBJ1-5	16
CASTDYGPKRNEQFF	TRBV5-1	.	TRBJ2-1	15
CSARVGGTAFF	TRBV20-1	.	TRBJ1-1	11
CASSERGLAGASYNEQFF	TRBV6-1	once	TRBJ2-1	18
CAISEPDRGEAFF	TRBV10-3	.	TRBJ1-1	13
CASSLFGGDTGELFF	TRBV5-6	few	TRBJ2-2	15
CASSSQYGTDTQYF	TRBV7-2	once	TRBJ2-3	14
CAAGGGAGEQFF	TRBV19	.	TRBJ2-1	12
CASSSTRTGNTGELFF	TRBV7-3	.	TRBJ2-2	16
CASSAQGSEYGYTF	TRBV2	.	TRBJ1-2	14
CASSLSGYEQYF	TRBV28	.	TRBJ2-7	12
CAISGTGSSYEQYF	TRBV10-3	.	TRBJ2-7	14
CASSIWGSNQPQHF	TRBV19	.	TRBJ1-5	14